Sequencing of this T cell receptor beta chain was carried out in a study of blood T cells in healthy people across ages. Broader study findings: Without sorted subsets, naive and antigen-experienced compartments could not be conclusively compared. Comparison with aged donors showed that long-lived donors had more naive CD4+ cells and higher diversity.

PBMCs numbering at least 6.5 million were isolated per sample. It was with a sample-barcoded 5' primer and a J-beta primer mix that a second PCR of roughly 7 to 12 cycles was run. Through a template-switch adaptor with 12 random nucleotides, each cDNA molecule received a tag. TCRdb processed the 5' RACE reads anew with MiXCR; each CDR3 protein has one entry. This table has about 680,000 distinct CDR3 sequences, roughly 50% appearing once. With regard to this clonotype: The antigen is undetermined.

This CDR3 has 13 residues. Trimming at V came to 4 bases and at J to 8 bases, leaving 7 bases not matched to a gene. Germline V gene data show CDR1 as SQVTM and CDR2 as ANQGSEA. This TCR was recovered from a woman aged 60 to 75 in good health. Sequencing was done on a sample of blood. The chain links TRBV29-1 to TRBJ1-2; 10 positions match TRBD1. As DNA, the CDR3 is TGCAGCGTTGCGACAGGGGGCAGGTTCGGCTACACCTTC. This gives the protein CSVATGGRFGYTF.